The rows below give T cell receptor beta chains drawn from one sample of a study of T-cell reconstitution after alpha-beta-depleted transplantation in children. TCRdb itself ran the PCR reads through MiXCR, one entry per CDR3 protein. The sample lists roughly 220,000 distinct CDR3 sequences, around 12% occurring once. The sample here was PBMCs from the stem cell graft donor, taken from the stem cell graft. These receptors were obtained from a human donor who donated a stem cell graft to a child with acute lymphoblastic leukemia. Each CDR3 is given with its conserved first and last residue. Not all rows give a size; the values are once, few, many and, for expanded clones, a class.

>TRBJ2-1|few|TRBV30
CALGGRQGPYNEQFF
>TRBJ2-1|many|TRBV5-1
CASSWGLAPSYNEQFF
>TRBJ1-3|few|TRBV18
CASSPTGSSSGNTIYF
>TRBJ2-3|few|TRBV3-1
CASSLLAGGTPGADTQYF
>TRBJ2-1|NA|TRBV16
CATTQARRTTHYNEQFF
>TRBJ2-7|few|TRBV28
CASGTGSYEQYF
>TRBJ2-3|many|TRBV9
CASSQTRGEGTDTQYF
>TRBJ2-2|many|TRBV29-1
CSGRTTNTGELFF
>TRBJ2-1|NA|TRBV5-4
CASSLLSGTGKGNEQFF
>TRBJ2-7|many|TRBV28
CASSFSDLYEQYF
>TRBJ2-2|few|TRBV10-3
CAISGPRDARNTGELFF
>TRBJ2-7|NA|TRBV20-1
CSASQGGSYEQYF
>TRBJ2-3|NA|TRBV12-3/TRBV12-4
CASSWKSSGRSADTQYF
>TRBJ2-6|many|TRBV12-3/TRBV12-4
CASSLREAGVLTF
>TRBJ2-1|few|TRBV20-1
CSARIDGRTRYGEQFF
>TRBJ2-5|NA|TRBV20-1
CSALLLRVYQETALRPGKETQYF